This T cell receptor beta chain was profiled in a study of CD4 and CD8 cells across lung adenocarcinoma regions. Samples came from patients with localized non-small cell lung adenocarcinoma. TCRdb reprocessed the PCR reads via MiXCR and lists one record per CDR3 protein. The data show around 18,000 distinct CDR3 sequences, with 51% seen just once and roughly 50% held by the top ten. This CDR3 contains 13 residues. The V and J ends lost 0 bases and 3 bases respectively, with 6 bases between them. The V gene's germline CDR1 is MNHEY and CDR2 SMNVEV (reference sequence). The sequenced sample was CD8+ T cells from the center of a lung tumor. V gene TRBV27 combines with J gene TRBJ2-7; no reliable D call. The receptor was isolated from a female donor with lung adenocarcinoma. The CD4 and CD8 labels of this study may be unreliable. CDR3 region: CASSLSASYEQYF. The CDR3 DNA reads TGTGCCAGCAGTTTATCGGCCAGCTACGAGCAGTACTTC.